The 30 T cell receptor beta chains presented below share a single source sample, sequenced in a study of shared clonotypes between healthy human individuals. Assay: immunoSEQ multiplex PCR; the TCRdb copy retains only in-frame clones and omits some. This sample has roughly 810,000 clones, with about 96% found just once. CD45RO negativity and positive selection for CCR7 defined naive CD8 cells, a population that excluded terminally differentiated effector memory CD45RA+ cells. Sequenced: naive CD8+ T cells sorted from blood. The source is a man aged 25 to 40 in good health.

The rearrangement uses TRBV27 and TRBJ2-1; 8 bases fit TRBD2. V shed 3 bases and J 5 bases; nucleotides not matched to a gene: 6. This CDR3 is built from 15 residues. CDR1 and CDR2 from the germline V gene are MNHEY and SMNVEV (reference sequence). This chain's CDR3 is CASSFGSSGNNEQFF. The CDR3 DNA reads TGTGCCAGCAGTTTCGGGAGTAGCGGGAACAATGAGCAGTTCTTC.

The rearrangement joins TRBV4-1 to TRBJ2-1; D might be TRBD1 or TRBD2, each matching 5 bases. Per the germline V gene, CDR1 is MGHRA and CDR2 is YSYEKL. This CDR3 comprises 18 residues. V was shortened by 0 bases and J by 3 bases, with 18 bases between the two germline ends. The chain's CDR3 is CASSQDLSGSGGYNEQFF. In DNA, the CDR3 is TGCGCCAGCAGCCAAGATCTTTCAGGGAGCGGCGGCTACAATGAGCAGTTCTTC.

The CDR3 sequence: CASSLEVGLNRDTQYF. Here the CDR3 DNA reads TGTGCCAGCAGCTTAGAAGTTGGGCTAAACCGGGATACGCAGTATTTT. V gene TRBV11-2 combines with J gene TRBJ2-3; D not resolved. From germline, CDR1 is SGHAT and CDR2 FQNNGV. Trimming stripped 0 bases from V and 6 bases from J, with 16 bases between. The CDR3 runs to 16 residues. Together with reference TRBV11-2 and TRBJ2-3, the CDR3 gives the full variable domain: EAGVAQSPRYKIIEKRQSVAFWCNPISGHATLYWYQQILGQGPKLLIQFQNNGVVDDSQLPKDRFSAERLKGVDSTLKIQPAKLEDSAVYLCASSLEVGLNRDTQYFGPGTRLTVL.

This chain links TRBV29-1 with TRBJ2-2; no definite D call. The germline CDR1 and CDR2 sequences are SQVTM and ANQGSEA. The CDR3 has 13 residues. V shed 6 bases and J shed 6 bases, with 14 bases lying between them. The CDR3 bases are TGCAGCGTAAGCGAGCCCCTGCCCGGGGAGCTGTTTTTT. This sequence encodes CSVSEPLPGELFF.

V usage is TRBV12-5 and J usage is TRBJ2-2; 10 positions match TRBD1. Germline CDR1 is LGHNT and CDR2 is FRNRAP. The CDR3 is made up of 18 amino acids. Trimming cost V 1 base and J 4 bases; bases outside gene matches: 9. CDR3 loop: CASGLGPDRGQFTGELFF. The CDR3 region has the DNA TGTGCTAGTGGTTTGGGACCAGACAGGGGGCAATTCACCGGGGAGCTGTTTTTT.

The chain links TRBV27 to TRBJ2-2; 7 bases align to TRBD1. The CDR3 sequence is 15 residues long. Per the germline V gene, CDR1 is MNHEY and CDR2 is SMNVEV (reference sequence). The trim removed 5 bases at V and 6 bases at J, leaving 9 bases unmatched. This chain's CDR3 is CASSLYRGFSGELFF. In DNA, the CDR3 is TGTGCCAGCAGTCTCTACAGGGGTTTCTCCGGGGAGCTGTTTTTT.

The V and J genes are TRBV7-2 and TRBJ2-7; 13 positions agree with TRBD2. Trimming took 8 bases from V and 2 from J; bases not matched to a gene: 3. This CDR3 spans 14 amino acids. Germline values: CDR1 SGHTA, CDR2 FQGNSA. The DNA for the CDR3 is TGTGCCAGCTCCGGACTAGCGGGAGCCTACGAGCAGTACTTC. It specifies CASSGLAGAYEQYF.

The chain links TRBV28 to TRBJ2-1; TRBD2 matches at 12 bases. Losses at the gene ends were 3 bases for V and 5 bases for J; bases not matched to a gene: 14. This CDR3 has 19 residues. Germline-derived CDR1 and CDR2 are MDHEN and SYDVKM. The CDR3 bases are TGTGCCAGCAGTTTGAGGAAGCTAGCGGGAGGGCCGGTCAACAATGAGCAGTTCTTC. It specifies CASSLRKLAGGPVNNEQFF.

Worth noting for this clone: Other DNA sequences within the sample encode an identical CDR3. J is TRBJ2-7 and V is TRBV28; D ambiguous. CDR1 is MDHEN, CDR2 SYDVKM, per germline. CDR3 length equals 12 residues. Trimming stripped 2 bases from V and 2 bases from J, with 4 bases between. This CDR3 reads CASSLHPYEQYF. In DNA form, the CDR3 reads TGTGCCAGCAGTTTACATCCCTACGAGCAGTACTTC.

The V call is TRBV7-9, the J call TRBJ2-7, with D perhaps assigned TRBD1 or TRBD2 (6 bases each). CDR3 size: 16 residues. Deletions cut 3 bases from V and 2 bases from J, with 17 bases between. CDR1 and CDR2 (germline): SEHNR, FQNEAQ (reference sequence). The CDR3 nucleotides are TGTGCCAGCAGCTTTGACGGGAGAGGGGGAGCCTACGAGCAGTACTTC. It specifies CASSFDGRGGAYEQYF.

CDR3 region: CASSLAQGLDTEAFF. In nucleotides, the CDR3 is TGCGCCAGCAGCTTGGCCCAGGGCCTGGACACTGAAGCTTTCTTT. This sequence joins TRBV5-1 and TRBJ1-1; maybe TRBD1 (5 bases). Trimming removed 0 bases from V and 3 bases from J, with 12 bases in between. Per germline, CDR1 SGHRS and CDR2 YFSETQ. There are 15 residues in the CDR3.

This clone has a single count. One junction end does not reproduce the germline sequence, and a read error may be involved. The chain links TRBV19 to TRBJ2-1; 8 bases are a match to TRBD2. CDR1 is LNHDA, CDR2 SQIVND, per germline (reference sequence). The CDR3 covers 14 residues. CDR3 region: CASRLAGSYNEQFF. CDR3 bases: TGTGCGAGTAGGCTAGCGGGCTCCTACAATGAGCAGTTCTTC.

This chain links TRBV9 with TRBJ2-3; D remains ambiguous. The CDR3 runs 16 residues. Germline V gene sequence: CDR1 SGDLS, CDR2 YYNGEE. The V end was cut by 3 bases, the J end by 1 base, with 15 bases between. The CDR3 loop is CASSGRTGPGTDTQYF. The CDR3 DNA is TGTGCCAGCAGCGGACGGACGGGTCCGGGCACAGATACGCAGTATTTT.

This chain joins TRBV5-4 and TRBJ2-5, with 9 bases aligning to TRBD2. V shed 4 bases, J shed 0 bases, and the junction held 4 bases outside the gene matches. Germline CDR1 and CDR2: SGHNT and YYREEE (reference sequence). The CDR3 runs to 15 residues. The CDR3 reads CASSPRLADQETQYF. The DNA for the CDR3 is TGTGCCAGCAGCCCTAGACTAGCGGACCAAGAGACCCAGTACTTC.

The chain recombines TRBV6-5 with TRBJ2-7, with 7 bases aligning to TRBD2. The CDR3 spans 15 residues. The trim removed 7 bases at V and 7 bases at J, leaving 16 bases unmatched. Germline V gene lookup returns CDR1 MNHEY and CDR2 SVGAGI. As DNA, the CDR3 is TGTGCCAGCACGTACTATATAGCGGGTGTAGGGGAGCAGTACTTC. It encodes CASTYYIAGVGEQYF.

The chain employs TRBV18 and TRBJ2-1; no clear D gene. V was cut by 3 bases and J by 6 bases, with 9 bases left in between. Germline CDR1 and CDR2: KGHSH and LQKENI. The CDR3 has 13 amino acids. CDR3 nucleotides: TGTGCCAGCTCACCGGAAAACGTCAATGAGCAGTTCTTC. Its translation is CASSPENVNEQFF.

V gene TRBV7-9 combines with J gene TRBJ2-1; 15 bases fit TRBD2. This CDR3 has 15 amino acids. Germline CDR1 is SEHNR and CDR2 is FQNEAQ (reference sequence). Germline trimming cut 6 bases from V and 7 bases from J; bases unmatched to any gene: 4. Here the CDR3 reads CASRGLAGGGNEQFF. In DNA form, the CDR3 reads TGTGCCAGCAGGGGACTAGCGGGAGGCGGGAATGAGCAGTTCTTC.

This clone was seen just once. The rearrangement uses TRBV13 and TRBJ2-7; a possible D gene is TRBD2 (5 bases). The germline V and J ends were trimmed by 6 bases and 7 bases, with 16 bases remaining between them. Germline assignment: CDR1 PRHDT and CDR2 FYEKMQ (reference sequence). This CDR3 comprises 13 residues. DNA for the CDR3: TGTGCCAGCAGTAGCGCCGGAGCTCGAGAGCAGTACTTC. Translating gives CASSSAGAREQYF.

This clone has only a few counts. This chain joins TRBV7-2 and TRBJ2-1, with 7 positions matching TRBD2. V was clipped by 3 bases and J by 3 bases; unmatched bases: 8. The germline V gene has CDR1 SGHTA and CDR2 FQGNSA. The CDR3 runs 16 residues. The CDR3 protein is CASSLDGREFYNEQFF. In nucleotides, the CDR3 is TGTGCCAGCAGCTTGGATGGGCGGGAGTTCTACAATGAGCAGTTCTTC.

The chain couples TRBV27 to TRBJ2-7; possibly TRBD1 or TRBD2 for D (5 bases each). From germline, CDR1 is MNHEY and CDR2 SMNVEV (reference sequence). Trimming removed 3 bases at V and 5 bases at J, with 14 bases between. The CDR3 consists of 14 residues. CDR3 sequence reads: CASSLGDGDDEQYF. The CDR3 DNA sequence: TGTGCCAGCAGTTTGGGGGACGGGGATGACGAGCAGTACTTC.

The V call is TRBV6-1, the J call TRBJ1-2; no reliable D call. Trimming removed 10 bases at V and 2 bases at J, with 8 bases between. This CDR3 has 11 residues. Germline values: CDR1 MNHNS, CDR2 SASEGT. CDR3 region: CAILGNYGYTF. The CDR3 region has the DNA TGTGCCATTCTGGGAAACTATGGCTACACCTTC.

About this clone: In the same sample, other DNA sequences code for this CDR3. For the CDR3, the DNA is TGTGCCAGCAGCTTAGTTTTGAGGGATACGCAGTATTTT. This gives the protein CASSLVLRDTQYF. This chain uses TRBV7-9 with TRBJ2-3; D unresolved. The CDR3 is 13 amino acids. The germline gives CDR1 SEHNR, CDR2 FQNEAQ (reference sequence). The germline V and J ends were trimmed by 1 base and 6 bases, with 8 bases remaining between them.

This clone is a singleton in its sample. J is TRBJ2-5 and V is TRBV13, with TRBD2 identical over 10 bases. Germline-derived CDR1 and CDR2 are PRHDT and FYEKMQ (reference sequence). The CDR3 has 16 amino acids. After removal of 0 bases from V and 5 bases from J, the junction contained 6 bases not matched to a gene. CDR3: CASSLGSGRLVETQYF. CDR3 DNA sequence: TGTGCCAGCAGCTTAGGTAGCGGGAGGTTGGTGGAGACCCAGTACTTC.

This clone was seen just once. The rearrangement joins TRBV5-1 to TRBJ2-5; possible D gene TRBD1, 6 bases. V dropped 4 bases and J dropped 2 bases, with 18 bases sitting between them. Germline loops: CDR1 SGHRS, CDR2 YFSETQ. The CDR3 runs to 16 residues. CDR3 amino acids: CASSLVPKTGQETQYF. The DNA for the CDR3 is TGCGCCAGCAGCCTAGTGCCTAAGACAGGTCAAGAGACCCAGTACTTC.

This chain uses TRBV7-6 with TRBJ2-1; TRBD2 matches 12 bases. The CDR3 spans 15 residues. Germline V gives CDR1 SGHVS, CDR2 FNYEAQ. The junction had 6 bases not matched to a gene; V was cut back by 5 bases and J by 7 bases. The CDR3 sequence: CASSLWTSGTNEQFF. In DNA, the CDR3 is TGTGCCAGCAGCCTGTGGACTAGCGGGACGAATGAGCAGTTCTTC.

Of note for this clone: Other nucleotide sequences in the sample specify the same CDR3. This chain links TRBV5-1 with TRBJ1-1; 7 bases are shared with TRBD1. The CDR3 sequence is 13 residues long. Trimming removed 3 bases from V and 3 bases from J; junction bases left unmatched: 2. From germline, CDR1 is SGHRS and CDR2 YFSETQ. CDR3 sequence reads: CASSSTGDTEAFF. DNA of the CDR3: TGCGCCAGCAGCTCAACAGGGGACACTGAAGCTTTCTTT.

The chain is built from TRBV28 and TRBJ2-2, with D possibly TRBD1 on 5 matching bases. Germline V gene lookup returns CDR1 MDHEN and CDR2 SYDVKM. V was shortened by 2 bases and J by 6 bases, with 10 bases between the two germline ends. CDR3 length equals 14 residues. CDR3 sequence: CASSLGRAAGELFF. The CDR3 region has the DNA TGTGCCAGCAGTTTAGGCAGGGCGGCCGGGGAGCTGTTTTTT. Filled out from reference TRBV28 and TRBJ2-2, the complete variable domain reads DVKVTQSSRYLVKRTGEKVFLECVQDMDHENMFWYRQDPGLGLRLIYFSYDVKMKEKGDIPEGYSVSREKKERFSLILESASTNQTSMYLCASSLGRAAGELFFGEGSRLTVL.

The V call is TRBV27, the J call TRBJ2-1; weak D call: TRBD2 (7 bases). The CDR3 is 18 residues long. The germline V gene has CDR1 MNHEY and CDR2 SMNVEV (reference sequence). The germline V and J ends were trimmed by 0 bases and 5 bases, with 20 bases remaining between them. The CDR3 loop is CASSLSGGRGGSNNEQFF. The DNA for the CDR3 is TGTGCCAGCAGTTTATCAGGGGGACGAGGCGGGAGTAACAATGAGCAGTTCTTC.

A single count supports this clone. The V and J genes are TRBV5-1 and TRBJ2-3; TRBD2 matches at 7 bases. V gave up 4 bases and J gave up 4 bases; unmatched junction bases: 15. The CDR3 consists of 17 residues. Germline V lookup: CDR1 SGHRS, CDR2 YFSETQ. In DNA, the CDR3 is TGCGCCAGCAGCGGCGACCCCTCCGGGACTAATGCAGATACGCAGTATTTT. It is translated as CASSGDPSGTNADTQYF.

The chain employs TRBV27 and TRBJ1-5; maybe TRBD1 (5 bases). From germline, CDR1 is MNHEY and CDR2 SMNVEV (reference sequence). This CDR3 has 17 amino acids. V shed 0 bases and J shed 3 bases, with 15 bases lying between them. The CDR3 DNA reads TGTGCCAGCAGTTTATCGTGGGCAGGGTTGTCCAATCAGCCCCAGCATTTT. The encoded protein is CASSLSWAGLSNQPQHF.